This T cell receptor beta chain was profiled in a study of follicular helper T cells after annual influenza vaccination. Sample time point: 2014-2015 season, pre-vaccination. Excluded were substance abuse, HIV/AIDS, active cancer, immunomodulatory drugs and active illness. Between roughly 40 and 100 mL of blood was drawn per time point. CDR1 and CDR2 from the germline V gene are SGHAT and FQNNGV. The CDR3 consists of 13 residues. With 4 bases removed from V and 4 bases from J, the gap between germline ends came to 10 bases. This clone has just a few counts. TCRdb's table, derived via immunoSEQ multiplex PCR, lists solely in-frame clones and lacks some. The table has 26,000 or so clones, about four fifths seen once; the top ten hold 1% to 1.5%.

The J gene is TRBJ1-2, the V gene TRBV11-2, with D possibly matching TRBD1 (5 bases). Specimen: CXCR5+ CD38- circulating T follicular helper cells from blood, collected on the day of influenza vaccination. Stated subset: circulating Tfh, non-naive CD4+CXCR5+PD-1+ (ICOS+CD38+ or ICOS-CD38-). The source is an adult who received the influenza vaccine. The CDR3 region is CASSSDTTYGYTF. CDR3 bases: TGTGCCAGCAGCTCGGACACCACCTATGGCTACACCTTC.